This T cell receptor (beta chain) was captured in a study of blood T cells in healthy people across ages. The CDR3 is 14 residues long. V was pared by 2 bases and J by 7 bases, with 12 bases between. From germline, CDR1 is MNHEY and CDR2 SVGAGI. A J-beta primer mix and a sample-barcoded 5' primer were used in a second PCR of roughly 6 to 11 cycles. TCRdb processed the 5' RACE reads anew with MiXCR; each CDR3 protein has one entry. The sample lists some 1.4 million distinct CDR3 sequences; around 42% were seen once. The specimen sequenced was blood. V is TRBV6-5 and J is TRBJ1-5; the D gene is possibly TRBD1 (5 bases). The clonotype originates from a woman under 30 in good health. This CDR3 is CASSYVGTGQPQHF. For the CDR3, the DNA is TGTGCCAGCAGTTACGTTGGGACGGGACAGCCCCAGCATTTT.